The 2 T cell receptor beta chains reported below all come from one sample, sequenced in a study of blood T cell repertoires in COVID-19. Profiled with immunoSEQ multiplex PCR; TCRdb holds only in-frame clones, not every one. Here the sample spans approximately 180,000 clones, roughly 87% being singletons. Sequencing used peripheral blood. The receptors come from a woman aged 50 to 60 with acute or convalescent COVID-19.

The V call is TRBV5-8, the J call TRBJ1-6; perhaps TRBD1 as D (5 bases). Trimming took off 0 bases at V and 5 bases at J, with 9 bases between the two ends. The CDR3 contains 15 residues. CDR1 and CDR2 from the germline V gene are SGHTS and YDEGEE. In DNA form, the CDR3 reads TGTGCCAGCAGCTTGGAAGGGGAGGATAATTCACCCCTCCACTTT. Translation gives CASSLEGEDNSPLHF.

Details on this clone: At one boundary the junction diverges from the germline segment, which might be a read error. The V and J genes are TRBV6-2 or TRBV6-3 and TRBJ1-2, with D tentatively TRBD1 (5 bases). The CDR3 contains 13 residues. In germline, CDR1 is MNHEY, CDR2 SVGEGT. CDR3 DNA sequence: TGTGCCAGCAGTTACTCGAGCGGGGGTTTGGCGTTCTTC. Its protein product is CASSYSSGGLAFF.